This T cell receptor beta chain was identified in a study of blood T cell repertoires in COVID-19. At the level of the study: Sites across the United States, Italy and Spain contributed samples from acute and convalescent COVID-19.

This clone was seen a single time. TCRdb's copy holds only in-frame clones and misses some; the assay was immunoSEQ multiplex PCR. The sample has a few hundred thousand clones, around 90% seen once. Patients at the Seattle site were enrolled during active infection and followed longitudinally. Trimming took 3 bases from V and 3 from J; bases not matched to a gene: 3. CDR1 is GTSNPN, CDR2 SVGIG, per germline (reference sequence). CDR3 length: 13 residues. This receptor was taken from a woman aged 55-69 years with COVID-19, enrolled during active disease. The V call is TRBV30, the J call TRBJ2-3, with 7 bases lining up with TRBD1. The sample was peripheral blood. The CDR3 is CAWRRQGTDTQYF. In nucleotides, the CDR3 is TGTGCCTGGAGACGACAGGGAACAGATACGCAGTATTTT.